This entry features one T cell receptor beta chain sequence. The sample belongs to a study of blood T cell repertoires in COVID-19. Study at large: COVID-19 samples from acute and convalescent phases originated in the United States, Italy and Spain.

The CDR3 is 14 residues long. V trimming: 3 bases; J trimming: 3 bases; junction bases outside the gene matches: 1. CDR1 and CDR2 from the germline V gene are SGHKS and YYEKEE (reference sequence). Produced via immunoSEQ multiplex PCR; TCRdb's table is partial and in-frame only. The sample holds 250,000 to 300,000 clones, 75% to 90% seen once. The sequencing input was peripheral blood. The clonotype was recovered from a man aged 45-65 years with acute or convalescent COVID-19. The chain joins TRBV5-5 to TRBJ1-2; 11 bases align to TRBD1. The CDR3 sequence is CASSWTGGDYGYTF. The CDR3, as DNA: TGTGCCAGCAGCTGGACAGGGGGCGACTATGGCTACACCTTC.